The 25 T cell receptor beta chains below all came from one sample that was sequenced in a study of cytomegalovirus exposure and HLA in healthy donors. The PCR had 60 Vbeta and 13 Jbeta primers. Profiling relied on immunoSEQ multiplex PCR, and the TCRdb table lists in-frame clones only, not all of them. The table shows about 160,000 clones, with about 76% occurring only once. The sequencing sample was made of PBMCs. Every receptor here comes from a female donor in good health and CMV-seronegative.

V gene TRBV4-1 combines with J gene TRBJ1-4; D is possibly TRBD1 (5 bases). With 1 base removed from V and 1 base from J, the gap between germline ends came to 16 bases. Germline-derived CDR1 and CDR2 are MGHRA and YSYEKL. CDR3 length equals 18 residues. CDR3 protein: CASSQASTAALTNEKLFF. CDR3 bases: TGCGCCAGCAGCCAAGCATCGACAGCCGCCTTAACTAATGAAAAACTGTTTTTT.

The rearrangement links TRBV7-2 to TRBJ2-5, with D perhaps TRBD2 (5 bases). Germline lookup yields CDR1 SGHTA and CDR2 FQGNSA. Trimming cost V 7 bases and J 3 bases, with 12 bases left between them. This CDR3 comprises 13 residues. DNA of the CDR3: TGTGCCAGCAAGAGGGCTTTCAAAGAGACCCAGTACTTC. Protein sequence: CASKRAFKETQYF.

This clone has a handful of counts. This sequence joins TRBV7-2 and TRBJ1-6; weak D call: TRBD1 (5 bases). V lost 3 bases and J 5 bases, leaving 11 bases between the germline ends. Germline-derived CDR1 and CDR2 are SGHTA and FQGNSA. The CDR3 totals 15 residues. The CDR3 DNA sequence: TGTGCCAGCAGCTTGTCGGGGGGGAATAATTCACCCCTCCACTTT. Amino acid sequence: CASSLSGGNNSPLHF. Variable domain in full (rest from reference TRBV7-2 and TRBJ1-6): GAGVSQSPSNKVTEKGKDVELRCDPISGHTALYWYRQSLGQGLEFLIYFQGNSAPDKSGLPSDRFSAERTGGSVSTLTIQRTQQEDSAVYLCASSLSGGNNSPLHFGNGTRLTVT.

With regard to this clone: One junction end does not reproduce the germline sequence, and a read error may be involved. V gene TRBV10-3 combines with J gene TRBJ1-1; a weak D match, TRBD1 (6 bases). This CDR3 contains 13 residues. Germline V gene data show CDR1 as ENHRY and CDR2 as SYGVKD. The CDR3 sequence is CAISRQAGWEVFF. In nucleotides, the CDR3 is TGTGCCATCAGTAGACAGGCAGGGTGGGAAGTTTTCTTT.

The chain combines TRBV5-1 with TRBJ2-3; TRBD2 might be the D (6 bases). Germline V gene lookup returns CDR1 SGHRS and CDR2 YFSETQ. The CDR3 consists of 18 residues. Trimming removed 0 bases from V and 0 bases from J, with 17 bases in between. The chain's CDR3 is CASSLDGSGFSSTDTQYF. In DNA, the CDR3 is TGCGCCAGCAGCTTGGATGGTAGCGGATTCTCTAGCACAGATACGCAGTATTTT.

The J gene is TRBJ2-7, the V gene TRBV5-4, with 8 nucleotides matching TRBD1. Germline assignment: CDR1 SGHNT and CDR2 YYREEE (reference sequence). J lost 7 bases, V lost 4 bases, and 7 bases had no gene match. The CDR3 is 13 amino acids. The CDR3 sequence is CASSPGQVGEQYF. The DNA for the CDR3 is TGTGCCAGCAGCCCGGGACAGGTGGGAGAGCAGTACTTC.

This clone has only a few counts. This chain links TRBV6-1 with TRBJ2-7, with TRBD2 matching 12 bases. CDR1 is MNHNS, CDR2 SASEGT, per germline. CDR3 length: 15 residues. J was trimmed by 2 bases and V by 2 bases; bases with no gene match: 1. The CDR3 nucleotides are TGTGCCAGCAGTGAAAGACTAGCGGGGGCCTACGAGCAGTACTTC. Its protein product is CASSERLAGAYEQYF.

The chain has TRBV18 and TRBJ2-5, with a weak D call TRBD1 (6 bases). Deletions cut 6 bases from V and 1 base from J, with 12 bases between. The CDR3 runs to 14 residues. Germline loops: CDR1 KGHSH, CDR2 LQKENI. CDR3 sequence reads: CASSEMDSQETQYF. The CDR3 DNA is TGTGCCAGCTCGGAGATGGACAGCCAAGAGACCCAGTACTTC.

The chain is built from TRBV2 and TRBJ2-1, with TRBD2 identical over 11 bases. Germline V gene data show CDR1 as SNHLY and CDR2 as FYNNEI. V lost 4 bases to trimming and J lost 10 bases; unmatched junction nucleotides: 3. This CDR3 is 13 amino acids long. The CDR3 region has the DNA TGTGCCAGCAGTGGACTAGCGGGGAACGAGCAGTTCTTC. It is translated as CASSGLAGNEQFF.

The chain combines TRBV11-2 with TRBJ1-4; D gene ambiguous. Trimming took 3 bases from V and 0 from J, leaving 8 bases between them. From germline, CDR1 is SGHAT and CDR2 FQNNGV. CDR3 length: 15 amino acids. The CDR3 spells CASSLRSATNEKLFF. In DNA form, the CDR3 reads TGTGCCAGCAGCTTGAGGAGCGCAACTAATGAAAAACTGTTTTTT.

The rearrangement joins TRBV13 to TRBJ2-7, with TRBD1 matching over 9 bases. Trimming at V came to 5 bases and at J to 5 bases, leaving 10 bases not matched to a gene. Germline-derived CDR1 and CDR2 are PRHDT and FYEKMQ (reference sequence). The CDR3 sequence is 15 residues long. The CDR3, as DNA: TGTGCCAGCAGCACGGGGACAGGGATTTACAACGAGCAGTACTTC. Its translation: CASSTGTGIYNEQYF.

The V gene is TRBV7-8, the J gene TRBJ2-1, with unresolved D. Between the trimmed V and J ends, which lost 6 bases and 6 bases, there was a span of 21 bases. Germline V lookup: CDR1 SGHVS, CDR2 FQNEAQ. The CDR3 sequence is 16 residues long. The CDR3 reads CASSHGEPGNGNEQFF. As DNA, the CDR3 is TGTGCCAGCAGTCACGGCGAGCCAGGTAACGGCAATGAGCAGTTCTTC.

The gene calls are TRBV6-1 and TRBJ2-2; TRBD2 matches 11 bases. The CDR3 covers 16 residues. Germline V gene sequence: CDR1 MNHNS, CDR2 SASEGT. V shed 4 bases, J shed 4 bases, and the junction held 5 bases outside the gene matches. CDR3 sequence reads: CASSVRLAGITGELFF. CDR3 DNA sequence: TGTGCCAGCAGTGTTAGACTAGCGGGGATCACCGGGGAGCTGTTTTTT.

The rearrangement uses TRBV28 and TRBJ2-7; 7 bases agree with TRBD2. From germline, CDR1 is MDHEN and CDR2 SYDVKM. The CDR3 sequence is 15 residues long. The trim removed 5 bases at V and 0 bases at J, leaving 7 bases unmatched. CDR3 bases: TGTGCCAGCAGTGGTTCTAGCGGAGGCTCCTACGAGCAGTACTTC. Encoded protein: CASSGSSGGSYEQYF.

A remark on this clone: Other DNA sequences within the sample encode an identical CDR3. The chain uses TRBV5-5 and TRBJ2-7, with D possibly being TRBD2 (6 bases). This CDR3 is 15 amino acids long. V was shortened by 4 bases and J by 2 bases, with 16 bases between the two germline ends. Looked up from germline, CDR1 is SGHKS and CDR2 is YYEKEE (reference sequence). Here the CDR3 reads CASSLLAGGPYEQYF. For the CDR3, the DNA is TGTGCCAGCAGCCTACTAGCTGGCGGCCCCTACGAGCAGTACTTC.

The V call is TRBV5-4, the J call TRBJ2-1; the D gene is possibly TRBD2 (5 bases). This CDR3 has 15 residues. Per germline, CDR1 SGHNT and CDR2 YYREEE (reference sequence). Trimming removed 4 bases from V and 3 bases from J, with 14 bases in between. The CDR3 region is CASSPPRGGYNEQFF. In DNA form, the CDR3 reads TGTGCCAGCAGCCCTCCACGGGGTGGCTACAATGAGCAGTTCTTC.

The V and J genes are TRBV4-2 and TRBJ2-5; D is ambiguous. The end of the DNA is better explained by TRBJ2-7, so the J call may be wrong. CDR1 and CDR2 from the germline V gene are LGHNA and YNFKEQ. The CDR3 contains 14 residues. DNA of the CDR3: TGTGCCAGCAGCCAAGCCTGGGACTCCTACGAGCAGTACTTC. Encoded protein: CASSQAWDSYEQYF.

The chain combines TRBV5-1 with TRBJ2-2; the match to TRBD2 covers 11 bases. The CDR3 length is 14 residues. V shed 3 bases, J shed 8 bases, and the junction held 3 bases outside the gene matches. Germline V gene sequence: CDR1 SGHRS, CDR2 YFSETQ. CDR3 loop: CASSSGLAVGELFF. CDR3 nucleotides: TGCGCCAGCAGCTCGGGACTAGCGGTAGGGGAGCTGTTTTTT. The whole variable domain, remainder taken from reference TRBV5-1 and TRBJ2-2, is KAGVTQTPRYLIKTRGQQVTLSCSPISGHRSVSWYQQTPGQGLQFLFEYFSETQRNKGNFPGRFSGRQFSNSRSEMNVSTLELGDSALYLCASSSGLAVGELFFGEGSRLTVL.

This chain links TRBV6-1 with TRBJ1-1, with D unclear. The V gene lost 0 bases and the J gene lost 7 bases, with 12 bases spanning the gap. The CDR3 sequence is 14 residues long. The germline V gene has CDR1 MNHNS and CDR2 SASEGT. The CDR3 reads CASSEALTRDEAFF. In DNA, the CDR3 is TGTGCCAGCAGTGAAGCGCTAACGAGGGATGAAGCTTTCTTT.

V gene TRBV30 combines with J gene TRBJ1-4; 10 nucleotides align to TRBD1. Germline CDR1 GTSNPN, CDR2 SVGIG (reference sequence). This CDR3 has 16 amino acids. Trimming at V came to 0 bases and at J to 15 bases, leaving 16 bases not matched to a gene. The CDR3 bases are TGTGCCTGGAGTGTCCCTCGACAGGGGGCACGTCGACGGGTGTTTTTT. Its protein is CAWSVPRQGARRRVFF.

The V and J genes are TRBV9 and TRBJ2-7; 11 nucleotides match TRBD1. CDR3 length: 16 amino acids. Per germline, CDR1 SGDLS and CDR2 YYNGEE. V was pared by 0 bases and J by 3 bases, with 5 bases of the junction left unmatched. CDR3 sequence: CASSVGGGTGGYEQYF. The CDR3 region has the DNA TGTGCCAGCAGCGTAGGTGGTGGGACAGGGGGCTACGAGCAGTACTTC.

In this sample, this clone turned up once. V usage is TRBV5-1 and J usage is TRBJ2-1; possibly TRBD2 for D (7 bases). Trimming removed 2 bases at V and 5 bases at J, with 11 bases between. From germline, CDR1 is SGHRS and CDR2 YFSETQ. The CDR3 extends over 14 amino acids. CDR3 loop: CASSLGGAHNEQFF. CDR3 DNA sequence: TGCGCCAGCAGCTTAGGGGGGGCCCACAATGAGCAGTTCTTC.

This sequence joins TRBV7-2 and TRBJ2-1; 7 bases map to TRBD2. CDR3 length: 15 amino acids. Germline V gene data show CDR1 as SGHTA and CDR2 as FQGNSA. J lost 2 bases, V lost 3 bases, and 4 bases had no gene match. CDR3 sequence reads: CASSFKRGAYNEQFF. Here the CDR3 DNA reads TGTGCCAGCAGCTTCAAGCGGGGAGCCTACAATGAGCAGTTCTTC.

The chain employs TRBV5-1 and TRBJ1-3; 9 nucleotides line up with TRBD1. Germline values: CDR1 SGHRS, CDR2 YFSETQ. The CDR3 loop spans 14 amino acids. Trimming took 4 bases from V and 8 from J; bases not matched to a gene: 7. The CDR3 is CASSPGTGLDTIYF. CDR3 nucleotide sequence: TGCGCCAGCAGCCCAGGGACAGGGCTAGACACCATATATTTT. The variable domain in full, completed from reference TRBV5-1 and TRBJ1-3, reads KAGVTQTPRYLIKTRGQQVTLSCSPISGHRSVSWYQQTPGQGLQFLFEYFSETQRNKGNFPGRFSGRQFSNSRSEMNVSTLELGDSALYLCASSPGTGLDTIYFGEGSWLTVV.

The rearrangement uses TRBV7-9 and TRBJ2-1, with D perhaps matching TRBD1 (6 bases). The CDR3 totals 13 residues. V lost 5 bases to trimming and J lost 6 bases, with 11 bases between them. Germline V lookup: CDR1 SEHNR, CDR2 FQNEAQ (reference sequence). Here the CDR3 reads CASSLIGGNEQFF. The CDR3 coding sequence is TGTGCCAGCAGCCTAATAGGGGGCAATGAGCAGTTCTTC.